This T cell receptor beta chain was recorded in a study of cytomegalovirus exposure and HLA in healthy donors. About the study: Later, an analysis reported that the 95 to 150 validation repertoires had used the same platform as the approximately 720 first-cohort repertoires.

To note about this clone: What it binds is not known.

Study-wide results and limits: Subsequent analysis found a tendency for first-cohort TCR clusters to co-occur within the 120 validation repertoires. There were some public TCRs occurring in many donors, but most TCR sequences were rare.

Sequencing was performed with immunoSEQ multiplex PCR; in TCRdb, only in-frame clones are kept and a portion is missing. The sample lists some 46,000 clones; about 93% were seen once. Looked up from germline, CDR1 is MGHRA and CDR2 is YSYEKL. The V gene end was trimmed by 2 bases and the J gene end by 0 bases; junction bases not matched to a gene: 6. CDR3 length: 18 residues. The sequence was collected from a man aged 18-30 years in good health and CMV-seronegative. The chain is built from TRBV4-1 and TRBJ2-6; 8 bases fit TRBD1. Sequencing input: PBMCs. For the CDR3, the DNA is TGCGCCAGCAGCCAATTGGACAGGGTATACTCTGGGGCCAACGTCCTGACTTTC. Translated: CASSQLDRVYSGANVLTF.